This T cell receptor (beta chain) was sequenced during a study of regulatory T cells in long-lasting Graves disease. This clonotype was counted at least ten times. CDR3 regions were amplified by Arm-PCR using iRepertoire HTBI primers to build TCR beta libraries. TCRdb re-called the multiplex PCR reads with MiXCR, one entry per CDR3 protein. The table records 250,000 to 300,000 distinct CDR3 sequences, 18% of them present only once. The ends lost 5 bases at V and 6 bases at J; junction bases unmatched: 4. In germline, CDR1 is SGHRS, CDR2 YFSETQ. The CDR3 consists of 13 residues. Time point described: newly diagnosed GD, antithyroid drugs for less than 3 months. Generation of the TCR library employed RNA extracted from PBMCs. The data also belong to a second study, concerning T cells in Graves' hyperthyroidism and ophthalmopathy.

This clonotype originated in a woman aged 25 to 45 with Graves disease. This chain uses TRBV5-1 with TRBJ2-1; the match to TRBD2 covers 8 bases. This specimen was peripheral blood mononuclear cells (PBMCs), taken at new diagnosis, from a patient treated with antithyroid drugs. The CDR3 sequence: CASSWAGGNEQFF. Here the CDR3 DNA reads TGCGCCAGCAGTTGGGCGGGGGGCAATGAGCAGTTCTTC.